The next 23 T cell receptor beta chains were all read from a single sample in a study of shared clonotypes between healthy human individuals. The repertoire was sequenced with immunoSEQ multiplex PCR; TCRdb's copy has only in-frame clones and lacks some. The sample has about 980,000 clones; about 80% are singletons. Sequenced: memory CD4+ T cells sorted from blood. The subset was: CD45RA-negative fraction. The receptors shown here come from a man in his late teens or twenties in good health.

This clone has more than one count but fewer than ten. The V gene is TRBV6-6, the J gene TRBJ1-2; no clear D gene. The germline V gene encodes CDR1 MNHNY and CDR2 SVGAGI (reference sequence). This CDR3 is 14 amino acids long. V shed 4 bases and J shed 0 bases, with 9 bases lying between them. This CDR3 reads CASSSRAANYGYTF. The CDR3 nucleotides are TGTGCCAGCAGTTCCCGAGCAGCTAACTATGGCTACACCTTC.

This clone was seen ten or more times. V and J are TRBV5-4 and TRBJ2-1, with TRBD2 matching over 12 bases. Germline V lookup: CDR1 SGHNT, CDR2 YYREEE (reference sequence). The CDR3 runs 16 residues. V trimming: 4 bases; J trimming: 6 bases; junction bases outside the gene matches: 8. CDR3 coding DNA: TGTGCCAGCAGCGCCATGACTAGCGGGAGAGTCAATGAGCAGTTCTTC. Encoded protein: CASSAMTSGRVNEQFF.

The chain combines TRBV11-2 with TRBJ2-1, with 8 bases matching TRBD2. The V gene's germline CDR1 is SGHAT and CDR2 FQNNGV. J was trimmed by 14 bases and V by 1 base; bases with no gene match: 10. This CDR3 is built from 14 residues. This CDR3 reads CASSLALAVGGEFF. For the CDR3, the DNA is TGTGCCAGCAGCTTAGCACTAGCGGTTGGGGGAGAGTTCTTC.

The rearrangement uses TRBV9 and TRBJ1-6; D call uncertain. The CDR3 loop spans 14 amino acids. Per the germline V gene, CDR1 is SGDLS and CDR2 is YYNGEE. Trimming left V 4 bases short and J 7 bases short, with 12 bases between. DNA of the CDR3: TGTGCCAGCAGCATCGGTCGGGAAAATTCACCCCTCCACTTT. Amino acids: CASSIGRENSPLHF.

The chain carries TRBV5-6 and TRBJ2-4; D gene unclear. This CDR3 comprises 15 residues. Per germline, CDR1 SGHDT and CDR2 YYEEEE. Trimming took off 0 bases at V and 9 bases at J, with 16 bases between the two ends. The CDR3 nucleotides read TGTGCCAGCAGCTTGGTTGCTGGCAACACCGGCATTCAGTACTTC. Translation gives CASSLVAGNTGIQYF. Filled out from reference TRBV5-6 and TRBJ2-4, the complete variable domain reads DAGVTQSPTHLIKTRGQQVTLRCSPKSGHDTVSWYQQALGQGPQFIFQYYEEEERQRGNFPDRFSGHQFPNYSSELNVNALLLGDSALYLCASSLVAGNTGIQYFGAGTRLSVL.

The chain combines TRBV18 with TRBJ2-7, with TRBD2 identical over 9 bases. The CDR3 length is 14 residues. V lost 4 bases and J lost 4; bases outside the gene matches: 5. Germline-derived CDR1 and CDR2 are KGHSH and LQKENI. CDR3 in DNA: TGTGCCAGCTCACTAGCGGGAGAGGGGTACGAGCAGTACTTC. Protein sequence: CASSLAGEGYEQYF.

The chain carries TRBV6-1 and TRBJ1-3, with D possibly TRBD1 on 6 matching bases. The ends were cut back, 5 bases at V and 0 bases at J, with 11 bases in the middle. The germline V gene encodes CDR1 MNHNS and CDR2 SASEGT. The CDR3 is 15 amino acids. In DNA form, the CDR3 reads TGTGCCAGCAGTACTCCGGGACACTCTGGAAACACCATATATTTT. Protein: CASSTPGHSGNTIYF.

This clone came up a few times. V is TRBV5-4 and J is TRBJ2-3; no reliable D call. Germline assignment: CDR1 SGHNT and CDR2 YYREEE (reference sequence). This CDR3 is 15 amino acids long. Deletions cut 4 bases from V and 2 bases from J, with 14 bases between. CDR3 sequence (DNA): TGTGCCAGCAGCCTCACCCCCAGCCCCACAGATACGCAGTATTTT. This gives the protein CASSLTPSPTDTQYF.

Here the CDR3 reads CASSYRDRGPYEQYF. The CDR3 region has the DNA TGTGCCAGCAGCTACCGGGACAGGGGGCCCTACGAGCAGTACTTC. The chain recombines TRBV6-1 with TRBJ2-7; 12 nucleotides agree with TRBD1. Trimming at V came to 6 bases and at J to 2 bases, leaving 5 bases not matched to a gene. The CDR3 length is 15 residues. CDR1 and CDR2 (germline): MNHNS, SASEGT.

The chain joins TRBV28 to TRBJ2-1; TRBD1 matches 7 bases. The CDR3 length is 13 residues. The V segment lost 7 bases and the J segment 7 bases; nucleotides outside the gene matches: 7. Germline loops: CDR1 MDHEN, CDR2 SYDVKM. This chain's CDR3 is CASTKQGLNEQFF. The CDR3 DNA reads TGTGCCAGCACAAAACAGGGGCTAAATGAGCAGTTCTTC.

The gene calls are TRBV2 and TRBJ2-7; the match to TRBD1 covers 8 bases. This CDR3 contains 12 residues. V trimming: 6 bases; J trimming: 3 bases; junction bases outside the gene matches: 1. Germline V gene sequence: CDR1 SNHLY, CDR2 FYNNEI. The CDR3, as DNA: TGTGCCAGCAGGGGACAGGACTACGAGCAGTACTTC. Translation gives CASRGQDYEQYF.

This rearrangement joins TRBV6-6 to TRBJ2-5, with D possibly TRBD2 on 6 matching bases. There are 14 residues in the CDR3. Per germline, CDR1 MNHNY and CDR2 SVGAGI (reference sequence). Trimming pared 8 bases from V and 6 bases from J, leaving 19 bases between. This CDR3 reads CASRGTGRLQTQYF. For the CDR3, the DNA is TGTGCCAGCCGAGGTACCGGGAGACTACAGACCCAGTACTTC.

V gene TRBV28 combines with J gene TRBJ1-1, with D possibly TRBD1 on 5 matching bases. Germline CDR1 MDHEN, CDR2 SYDVKM. Trimming left V 1 base short and J 7 bases short, with 10 bases between. The CDR3 has 13 residues. CDR3 in DNA: TGTGCCAGCAGTTTATCAGGGAGCGGTGAAGCTTTCTTT. Its translation: CASSLSGSGEAFF.

The V gene is TRBV5-1, the J gene TRBJ2-7, with D tentatively TRBD1 or TRBD2 (6 bases each). Between the trimmed V and J ends, which lost 4 bases and 3 bases, there was a span of 14 bases. CDR3 length equals 14 residues. Germline V gene data show CDR1 as SGHRS and CDR2 as YFSETQ. This chain's CDR3 is CASSPRGDNYEQYF. The CDR3 region has the DNA TGCGCCAGCAGCCCGAGGGGGGACAACTACGAGCAGTACTTC.

This clone was observed at least ten times. V and J are TRBV28 and TRBJ1-1, with D tentatively TRBD1 (6 bases). CDR3 length equals 14 residues. V was pared by 7 bases and J by 6 bases, with 18 bases between. Per the germline V gene, CDR1 is MDHEN and CDR2 is SYDVKM. The CDR3 DNA reads TGTGCCAGCACCCTAAACAGGGATCTTTCTGAAGCTTTCTTT. This encodes CASTLNRDLSEAFF.

The chain employs TRBV2 and TRBJ2-1; 9 bases agree with TRBD1. The CDR3 is made up of 15 amino acids. The ends lost 6 bases at V and 2 bases at J; junction bases unmatched: 5. Germline CDR1 is SNHLY and CDR2 is FYNNEI. This CDR3 reads CASRPGQGTYNEQFF. The CDR3 region has the DNA TGTGCCAGCAGGCCGGGACAGGGTACCTACAATGAGCAGTTCTTC.

This clone was detected only once. The CDR3 DNA follows: TGTGCCAGTAGCCAAGGACTAGCGGGAGGCAATGAGCAGTTCTTC. Encoded protein: CASSQGLAGGNEQFF. V is TRBV19 and J is TRBJ2-1; 14 bases map to TRBD2. With 6 bases clipped from V and 6 bases from J, the junction kept 4 bases outside the gene matches. This CDR3 spans 15 amino acids. CDR1 and CDR2 from the germline V gene are LNHDA and SQIVND (reference sequence).

With regard to this clone: Possible read error: a much larger clone is one base away. In the same sample, other DNA sequences code for this CDR3. The chain links TRBV5-4 to TRBJ2-5; D ambiguous. Germline V gene data show CDR1 as SGHNT and CDR2 as YYREEE (reference sequence). This CDR3 contains 12 residues. V was clipped by 2 bases and J by 5 bases, with 7 bases between them. The CDR3 sequence is CASSFDRETQYF. The CDR3 DNA reads TGTGCCAGCAGCTTTGACCGGGAGACCCAGTACTTC.

The CDR3 DNA reads as TGTGCCAGCAGCTTATTCTTGTCAGGGGGAACAGATACGCAGTATTTT. Protein product: CASSLFLSGGTDTQYF. This chain uses TRBV7-9 with TRBJ2-3, with TRBD1 matching 7 bases. CDR3 size: 16 residues. Per the germline V gene, CDR1 is SEHNR and CDR2 is FQNEAQ (reference sequence). J gave up 3 bases and V 2 bases, and 8 bases lay outside the gene matches.

The rearrangement joins TRBV5-1 to TRBJ2-1; D tentatively reads TRBD1 or TRBD2 (5 bases each). The CDR3 consists of 16 residues. V was pared by 5 bases and J by 0 bases, with 15 bases between. CDR1 SGHRS and CDR2 YFSETQ come from the germline V gene. DNA for the CDR3: TGCGCCAGCAGTCGAGGGGAAGGAAACTCCTACAATGAGCAGTTCTTC. It translates to CASSRGEGNSYNEQFF.

This clone was detected ten times or more. The chain joins TRBV5-4 to TRBJ2-1, with D perhaps matching TRBD1 (6 bases). Germline CDR1 reads SGHNT; CDR2 reads YYREEE (reference sequence). V lost 0 bases to trimming and J lost 3 bases, with 7 bases between them. The CDR3 runs 14 residues. CDR3 in amino acids: CASSLGQDYNEQFF. For the CDR3, the DNA is TGTGCCAGCAGCTTGGGACAGGACTACAATGAGCAGTTCTTC.

The chain employs TRBV10-3 and TRBJ1-5; the D is unclear. The CDR3 contains 14 residues. Deletions cut 0 bases from V and 5 bases from J, with 8 bases between. Per the germline V gene, CDR1 is ENHRY and CDR2 is SYGVKD. The CDR3 bases are TGTGCCATCAGTGAGTCGAAAGGCGATCAGCCCCAGCATTTT. Protein: CAISESKGDQPQHF.

In regard to this clone: Other DNA sequences of this sample code for an identical CDR3. V usage is TRBV5-1 and J usage is TRBJ2-5; 12 nucleotides line up with TRBD2. The CDR3 is 16 amino acids. The germline V gene encodes CDR1 SGHRS and CDR2 YFSETQ. J was trimmed by 2 bases and V by 2 bases; bases with no gene match: 4. The CDR3 loop reads CASSLSLAGGQETQYF. Written as DNA, the CDR3 is TGCGCCAGCAGCTTATCCCTAGCGGGGGGGCAAGAGACCCAGTACTTC.